This TCR beta chain was recorded in a study of human T cells and chemical hapten exposure. Losses at the gene ends were 4 bases for V and 8 bases for J; bases not matched to a gene: 12. The CDR3 sequence is 16 residues long. Germline V gives CDR1 LGHNA, CDR2 YNFKEQ. TCRdb reprocessed the RACE reads with MiXCR, giving one entry per CDR3 protein. The sample comprises some 200,000 distinct CDR3 sequences, around 30% of which are singletons, and roughly 3% rests with the top ten. A few counts support this clonotype. Specified time point: pre-sensitization, week 0. Treatment here: therapeutic diphenylcyclopropenone sensitization with weekly scalp DPC.

The receptor was derived from a woman under 40 with alopecia areata. Some clones in this sample may be carry-over from other donors' samples. Sequences were derived from whole blood, sampled in connection with sensitization to the hapten diphenylcyclopropenone (DPC). The chain links TRBV4-2 to TRBJ1-3, with 9 bases aligning to TRBD1. In DNA, the CDR3 is TGTGCCAGCAGCCTCACCTCGGACAGGGGTCCGGACACCATATATTTT. Residues: CASSLTSDRGPDTIYF.